This T cell receptor beta chain derives from a study of blood T cell repertoires in COVID-19. Germline V gives CDR1 KGHSH, CDR2 LQKENI. This CDR3 is built from 17 residues. After removal of 4 bases from V and 3 bases from J, the junction contained 12 bases not matched to a gene. Profiled with immunoSEQ multiplex PCR; TCRdb holds only in-frame clones, not every one. The table has 150,000 to 200,000 clones, approximately 80% seen once. The rearrangement links TRBV18 to TRBJ2-7; TRBD1 matches at 10 bases. Sequenced input: PBMCs or T cells enriched from blood (not recorded which). This receptor was obtained from a man aged 50 to 60 who had recovered from COVID-19. CDR3 region: CASSQNRPGQGSYEQYF. DNA of the CDR3: TGTGCCAGCTCACAAAATCGTCCGGGACAGGGGAGCTACGAGCAGTACTTC.